The TCR beta chain under discussion was sequenced for a study of cytomegalovirus exposure and HLA in healthy donors. Overall study: The study placed around 85% of its 398 genotyped donors in the Caucasian-associated ancestry cluster.

The CDR3 totals 17 residues. Looked up from germline, CDR1 is SGDLS and CDR2 is YYNGEE. A multiplex PCR was run with 60 Vbeta primers and 13 Jbeta primers. Clones were sequenced by immunoSEQ multiplex PCR, and TCRdb holds only the in-frame ones, with some missing. The specimen's table records over 55,000 clones. Points on this clone: Its antigen is currently unknown.

Study-wide points: Solely CMV serostatus was available to characterize immune exposure. Other equally common chains were less clonally expanded than HLA-associated TCR beta chains, a later analysis showed. Reportedly, a later analysis found an Asian-associated ancestry cluster had fewer N-insertions than the roughly 700-donor mean.

The sample comprised PBMCs. This TCR was sampled from a male donor in good health and CMV-seronegative. J is TRBJ2-5 and V is TRBV9, with a weak D call TRBD2 (7 bases). The end of the DNA fits TRBJ2-7 better, so the J call may be wrong. For the CDR3, the DNA is TGTGCCAGCAGCCCCCGACGCGGGGGCGGATCCGCCTACGAGCAGTACTTC. This encodes CASSPRRGGGSAYEQYF.